The 23 T cell receptor beta chains below all came from one sample that was sequenced in a study of cytomegalovirus exposure and HLA in healthy donors. Researchers ran the PCR with 60 Vbeta and 13 Jbeta primers. The table came from immunoSEQ multiplex PCR; TCRdb's copy has only in-frame clones and leaves some out. The repertoire includes about 120,000 clones, about 73% of them detected once, and about 3.3% sits in the top ten. The sequenced sample was PBMCs. These TCRs come from a woman aged 25 to 39 in good health and CMV-seropositive.

This clone has only a few counts. This sequence joins TRBV6-1 and TRBJ2-1, with D perhaps TRBD2 (5 bases). Germline loops: CDR1 MNHNS, CDR2 SASEGT. V gave up 4 bases and J gave up 4 bases, with 17 bases separating them. This CDR3 spans 16 amino acids. As DNA, the CDR3 is TGTGCCAGCAGTGCCGACCCTAGTTCGGGGTACAATGAGCAGTTCTTC. Residues: CASSADPSSGYNEQFF.

J is TRBJ2-3 and V is TRBV27; the D is unclear. This CDR3 contains 15 residues. V lost 3 bases to trimming and J lost 4 bases, with 14 bases between them. The germline CDR1 and CDR2 sequences are MNHEY and SMNVEV (reference sequence). The CDR3 nucleotides read TGTGCCAGCAGTTTGATGGATCCAACAGCAGATACGCAGTATTTT. Translating it yields CASSLMDPTADTQYF.

The chain recombines TRBV28 with TRBJ1-1; 7 bases match TRBD1. Per the germline V gene, CDR1 is MDHEN and CDR2 is SYDVKM. The trim removed 5 bases at V and 5 bases at J, leaving 11 bases unmatched. This CDR3 comprises 15 residues. DNA of the CDR3: TGTGCCAGCAGTCCGCTCGGGGCAGGGGGGACTGAAGCTTTCTTT. It codes for CASSPLGAGGTEAFF.

The chain combines TRBV19 with TRBJ2-3; possible D gene TRBD1, 5 bases. This CDR3 is 16 amino acids long. Germline loops: CDR1 LNHDA, CDR2 SQIVND (reference sequence). Trimming shortened V by 1 base and J by 1 base, and 12 bases separated the two germline ends. The CDR3 spells CASSIGKGRGTDTQYF. The CDR3 DNA is TGTGCCAGTAGTATAGGGAAGGGGCGAGGCACAGATACGCAGTATTTT.

The V and J genes are TRBV7-6 and TRBJ1-2; D unresolved. Germline assignment: CDR1 SGHVS and CDR2 FNYEAQ. CDR3 size: 12 residues. Trimming removed 5 bases at V and 8 bases at J, with 12 bases between. The CDR3 sequence: CASSPPGGGYTF. The CDR3 region has the DNA TGTGCCAGCAGCCCCCCCGGCGGAGGCTACACCTTC.

The chain joins TRBV19 to TRBJ2-5, with TRBD2 matching over 16 bases. V lost 5 bases, J lost 0 bases, and 3 bases stayed unmatched. The CDR3 is 17 amino acids. Germline lookup yields CDR1 LNHDA and CDR2 SQIVND (reference sequence). In DNA form, the CDR3 reads TGTGCCAGTAGTCTGGGACTAGCGGGGGGGTACCAAGAGACCCAGTACTTC. Translation: CASSLGLAGGYQETQYF.

This clone was detected only a few times. The chain joins TRBV5-5 to TRBJ2-1; D might be TRBD2 (5 bases). Germline CDR1 reads SGHKS; CDR2 reads YYEKEE (reference sequence). V lost 0 bases, J lost 6 bases, and 7 bases lay in between. The CDR3 spans 13 residues. CDR3 in DNA: TGTGCCAGCAGCTTGGGGGGAGTCAATGAGCAGTTCTTC. This gives the protein CASSLGGVNEQFF.

The DNA of the CDR3 is TGTGCCAGCACCTTTCAGGGCGCGAAGAACACTGAAGCTTTCTTT. It yields the protein CASTFQGAKNTEAFF. This chain joins TRBV28 and TRBJ1-1, with a tentative D call TRBD1 (5 bases). CDR3 length equals 15 residues. CDR1 and CDR2 (germline): MDHEN, SYDVKM. The ends were cut back, 7 bases at V and 1 base at J, with 16 bases in the middle.

The V gene is TRBV5-1, the J gene TRBJ1-2; a possible D gene is TRBD1 (5 bases). Germline loops: CDR1 SGHRS, CDR2 YFSETQ. The CDR3 contains 13 residues. V lost 3 bases to trimming and J lost 8 bases, with 14 bases between them. The chain's CDR3 is CASSSQGEDGYTF. Here the CDR3 DNA reads TGCGCCAGCAGCTCTCAGGGCGAAGACGGCTACACCTTC.

The chain joins TRBV5-1 to TRBJ1-1; the D gene is possibly TRBD1 (6 bases). The CDR3 length is 14 residues. The V end lost 4 bases, the J end lost 1 base, and 11 bases lay between the germline ends. The V gene's germline CDR1 is SGHRS and CDR2 YFSETQ. CDR3 amino acids: CASSEGQKNTEAFF. The CDR3 region has the DNA TGCGCCAGCAGCGAAGGACAGAAGAACACTGAAGCTTTCTTT.

The rearrangement links TRBV27 to TRBJ2-7; TRBD1 agrees at 8 bases. Unmatched junction bases numbered 9, after V lost 8 bases and J lost 3 bases. CDR3 length: 14 residues. The germline V gene encodes CDR1 MNHEY and CDR2 SMNVEV (reference sequence). CDR3 loop: CASGDRGHNYEQYF. DNA for the CDR3: TGTGCCAGCGGCGACAGGGGCCATAACTACGAGCAGTACTTC.

The rearrangement links TRBV4-2 to TRBJ2-1; 8 bases align to TRBD2. J was trimmed by 10 bases and V by 2 bases; bases with no gene match: 4. The germline V gene encodes CDR1 LGHNA and CDR2 YNFKEQ. The length of the CDR3 is 13 residues. This CDR3 is CASSQSRTSEQFF. CDR3 nucleotide sequence: TGTGCCAGCAGCCAATCACGGACTAGCGAGCAGTTCTTC.

This clone was recorded once. The chain uses TRBV9 and TRBJ1-5; D not resolved. Germline V CDR1 and CDR2: SGDLS, YYNGEE. Trimming removed 0 bases at V and 6 bases at J, with 7 bases between. CDR3 length: 13 amino acids. In nucleotides, the CDR3 is TGTGCCAGCAGCGTAGGGGCGGGTCAGCCCCAGCATTTT. Encoded protein: CASSVGAGQPQHF.

This clone appeared once. The chain joins TRBV27 to TRBJ2-7; TRBD1 agrees at 9 bases. CDR1 and CDR2 (germline): MNHEY, SMNVEV (reference sequence). This CDR3 is 16 amino acids long. V trimming: 2 bases; J trimming: 3 bases; junction bases outside the gene matches: 8. This CDR3 is CASSLPWTGDHYEQYF. As DNA, the CDR3 is TGTGCCAGCAGTTTACCCTGGACAGGGGACCACTACGAGCAGTACTTC.

This clone appeared once. The CDR3 DNA reads TGTGCCAGCATTGGAGGGATAGCGGGGGGGGGCGAGCAGTACTTC. Protein: CASIGGIAGGGEQYF. The rearrangement uses TRBV2 and TRBJ2-7, with 11 bases lining up with TRBD2. Germline V gene data show CDR1 as SNHLY and CDR2 as FYNNEI. The CDR3 has 15 residues. Trimming took 7 bases from V and 6 from J; bases not matched to a gene: 11. Full variable domain (remainder filled in from reference TRBV2 and TRBJ2-7): EPEVTQTPSHQVTQMGQEVILRCVPISNHLYFYWYRQILGQKVEFLVSFYNNEISEKSEIFDDQFSVERPDGSNFTLKIRSTKLEDSAMYFCASIGGIAGGGEQYFGPGTRLTVT.

The sample holds a few counts of this clone. The V gene is TRBV15, the J gene TRBJ2-1, with D perhaps matching TRBD1 (5 bases). Germline V lookup: CDR1 LNHNV, CDR2 YYDKDF (reference sequence). The CDR3 extends over 16 amino acids. Trimming left V 1 base short and J 4 bases short, with 14 bases between. The CDR3 protein is CATSRGDQGIYNEQFF. The CDR3 nucleotides are TGTGCCACCAGCAGAGGGGATCAGGGAATTTACAATGAGCAGTTCTTC.

The V gene is TRBV5-6, the J gene TRBJ2-7, with TRBD1 matching 8 bases. Germline V gene lookup returns CDR1 SGHDT and CDR2 YYEEEE. After removal of 4 bases from V and 4 bases from J, the junction contained 7 bases not matched to a gene. CDR3 size: 14 residues. The CDR3 protein is CASSQGQGRYEQYF. CDR3 bases: TGTGCCAGCAGCCAAGGACAGGGAAGGTACGAGCAGTACTTC.

V gene TRBV4-2 combines with J gene TRBJ2-1, with 10 bases matching TRBD2. The CDR3 loop spans 15 amino acids. The germline gives CDR1 LGHNA, CDR2 YNFKEQ. J gave up 7 bases and V 5 bases, and 8 bases lay outside the gene matches. DNA for the CDR3: TGTGCCAGCAGCGACCCTAGCGGGGGAGGAAATGAGCAGTTCTTC. Translated, it gives CASSDPSGGGNEQFF.

This chain joins TRBV11-1 and TRBJ2-2; D not certain. Germline loops: CDR1 SGHAT, CDR2 FQDESV (reference sequence). Trimming took off 6 bases at V and 4 bases at J, with 6 bases between the two ends. The CDR3 has 12 amino acids. The CDR3 reads CASRPITGELFF. CDR3 nucleotides: TGTGCCAGCAGACCTATCACCGGGGAGCTGTTTTTT.

The V gene is TRBV9, the J gene TRBJ1-2; D is perhaps TRBD1 (6 bases). Germline CDR1 and CDR2: SGDLS and YYNGEE. Trimming took off 4 bases at V and 4 bases at J, with 20 bases between the two ends. The CDR3 spans 16 residues. The CDR3 sequence is CASSPSGGATLYGYTF. For the CDR3, the DNA is TGTGCCAGCAGCCCTTCGGGGGGCGCGACCCTCTATGGCTACACCTTC.

The chain recombines TRBV11-3 with TRBJ2-3, with 8 bases matching TRBD1. Germline assignment: CDR1 SGHNT and CDR2 YENEEA. The CDR3 runs to 16 residues. The V segment lost 2 bases and the J segment 0 bases; nucleotides outside the gene matches: 4. The CDR3 here is CASSLNRGESTDTQYF. The CDR3 region has the DNA TGTGCCAGCAGCTTAAACAGGGGGGAAAGCACAGATACGCAGTATTTT.

This clone has only one observation. The chain is built from TRBV27 and TRBJ1-6; D gene ambiguous. Trimming removed 8 bases from V and 9 bases from J, with 11 bases in between. This CDR3 contains 12 residues. From germline, CDR1 is MNHEY and CDR2 SMNVEV (reference sequence). Here the CDR3 reads CASGRDVSPLHF. The CDR3 nucleotides are TGTGCCAGCGGTCGAGATGTTTCACCCCTCCACTTT.

This clone was seen ten or more times. The chain combines TRBV4-3 with TRBJ2-7, with 8 nucleotides matching TRBD2. Germline CDR1 is LGHNA and CDR2 is YSLEER. This CDR3 contains 15 residues. Trimming at V came to 5 bases and at J to 2 bases, leaving 8 bases not matched to a gene. In nucleotides, the CDR3 is TGCGCCAGCAGCGCCCAAGCGGGGGCCACCTACGAGCAGTACTTC. This gives the protein CASSAQAGATYEQYF.